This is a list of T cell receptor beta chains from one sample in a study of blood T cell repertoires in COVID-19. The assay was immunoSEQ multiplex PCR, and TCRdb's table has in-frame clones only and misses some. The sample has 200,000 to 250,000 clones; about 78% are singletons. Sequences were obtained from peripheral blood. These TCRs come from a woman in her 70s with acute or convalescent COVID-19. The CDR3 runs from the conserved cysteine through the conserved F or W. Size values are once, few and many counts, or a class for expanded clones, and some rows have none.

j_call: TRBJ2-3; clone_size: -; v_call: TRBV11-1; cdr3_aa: CASSLRTSGNTQYF
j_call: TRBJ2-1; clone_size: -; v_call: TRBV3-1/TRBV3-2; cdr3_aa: CASSQDETKYNEQFF
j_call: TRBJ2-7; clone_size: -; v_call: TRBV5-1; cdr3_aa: CASSLEVTGLYEQYF
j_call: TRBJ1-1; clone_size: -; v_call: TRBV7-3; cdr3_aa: CASSLTGANTEAFF
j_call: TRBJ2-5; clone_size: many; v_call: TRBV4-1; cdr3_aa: CASSQDPVGQAQYF
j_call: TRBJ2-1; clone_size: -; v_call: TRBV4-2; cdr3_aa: CASSQDQASGYNEQFF
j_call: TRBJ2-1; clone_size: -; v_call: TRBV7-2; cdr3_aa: CASSLSELAGNEQFF
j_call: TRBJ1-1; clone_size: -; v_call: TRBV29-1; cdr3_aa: CSATGGGDTEAFF
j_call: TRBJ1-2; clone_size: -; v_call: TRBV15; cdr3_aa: CATSPDRSPSYGYTF
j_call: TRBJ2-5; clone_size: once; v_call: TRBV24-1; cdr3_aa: CATSDPTVNQETQYF
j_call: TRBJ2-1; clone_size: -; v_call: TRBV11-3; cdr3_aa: CASSFGGSYNEQFF
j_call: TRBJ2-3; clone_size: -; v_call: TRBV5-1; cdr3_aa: CASSFETGEDTQYF
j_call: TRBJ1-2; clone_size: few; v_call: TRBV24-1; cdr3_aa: CATSDTGTPGYTF
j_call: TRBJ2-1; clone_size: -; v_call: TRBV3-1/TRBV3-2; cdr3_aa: CASSPSDRGYNEQFF
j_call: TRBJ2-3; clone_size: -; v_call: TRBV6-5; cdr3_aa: CASSGQAGLRDTQYF
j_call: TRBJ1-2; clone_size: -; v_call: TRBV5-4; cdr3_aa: CASVGGGAAANYGYTF
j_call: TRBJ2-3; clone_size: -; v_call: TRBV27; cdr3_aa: CASSKIIAGGSNTQYF
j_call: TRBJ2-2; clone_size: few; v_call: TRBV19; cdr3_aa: CASSIQGSYYTGSLFF
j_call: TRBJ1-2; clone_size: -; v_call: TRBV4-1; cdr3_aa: CASGQRVNYGYTF
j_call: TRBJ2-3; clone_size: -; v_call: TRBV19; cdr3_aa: CASSWPLTDTQYF
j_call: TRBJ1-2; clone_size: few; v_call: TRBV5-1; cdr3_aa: CASSLRTGSNYGYTF
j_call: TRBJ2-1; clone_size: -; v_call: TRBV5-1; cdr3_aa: CASSGLAVYNEQFF
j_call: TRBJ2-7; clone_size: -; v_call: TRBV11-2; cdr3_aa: CASSLEGLLGYEQYF
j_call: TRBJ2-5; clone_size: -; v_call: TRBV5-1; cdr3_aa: CASSLGSGKETQYF
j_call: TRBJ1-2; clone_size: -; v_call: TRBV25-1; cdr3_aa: CASSEYVALGYGYTF
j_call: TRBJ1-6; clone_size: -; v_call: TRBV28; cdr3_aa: CATMPRNSPLHF
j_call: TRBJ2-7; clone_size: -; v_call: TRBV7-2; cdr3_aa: CASSLEQGRTYEQYF
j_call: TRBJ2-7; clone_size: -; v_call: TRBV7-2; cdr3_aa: CASSFLAGPEQYF
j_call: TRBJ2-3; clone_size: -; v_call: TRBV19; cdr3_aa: CATQKLGLAGGYGTDTQYF
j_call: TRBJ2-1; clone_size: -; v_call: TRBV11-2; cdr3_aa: CASSSDGPYNEQFF
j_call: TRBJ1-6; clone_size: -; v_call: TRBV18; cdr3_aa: CASSPGMGQGSSPLHF
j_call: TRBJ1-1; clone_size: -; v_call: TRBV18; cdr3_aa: CASSSPGQGSAEAFF
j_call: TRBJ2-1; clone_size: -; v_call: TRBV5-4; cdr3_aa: CASSLKRESHTEQFF
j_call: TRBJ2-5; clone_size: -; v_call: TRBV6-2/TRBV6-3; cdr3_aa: CASSPGQVRETQYF
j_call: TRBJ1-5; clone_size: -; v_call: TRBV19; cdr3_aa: CASSIMKGAGNQPQHF
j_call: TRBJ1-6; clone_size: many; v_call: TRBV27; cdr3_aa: CASSFQETYNSPLHF
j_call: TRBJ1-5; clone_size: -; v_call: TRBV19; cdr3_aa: CASRVNRGHQPQHF
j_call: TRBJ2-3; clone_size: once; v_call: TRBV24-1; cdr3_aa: CATSDPRQATDTQYF
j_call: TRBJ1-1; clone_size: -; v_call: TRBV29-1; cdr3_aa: CSVGTGETEAFF
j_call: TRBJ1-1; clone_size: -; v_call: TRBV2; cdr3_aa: CASSELAGHTEAFF
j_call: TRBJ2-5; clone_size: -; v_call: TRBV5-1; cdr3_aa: CASSFDRGGETQYF
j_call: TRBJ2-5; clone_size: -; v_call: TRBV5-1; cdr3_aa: CASSLSDGQETQYF
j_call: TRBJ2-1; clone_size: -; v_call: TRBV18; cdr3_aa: CASSASERGFGEQFF
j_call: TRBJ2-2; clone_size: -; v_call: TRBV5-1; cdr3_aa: CASSLDPGLGGELFF
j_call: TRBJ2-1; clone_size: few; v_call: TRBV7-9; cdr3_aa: CASSFSGSFLNEQFF
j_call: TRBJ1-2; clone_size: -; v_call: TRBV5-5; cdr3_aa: CASSWAPRDSNYGYTF
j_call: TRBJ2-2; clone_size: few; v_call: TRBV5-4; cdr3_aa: CASRREANTGELFF
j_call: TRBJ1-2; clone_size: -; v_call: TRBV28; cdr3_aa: CASTNREGYGYTF
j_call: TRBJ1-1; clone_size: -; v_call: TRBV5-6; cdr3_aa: CASSWTRSLGNTEAFF
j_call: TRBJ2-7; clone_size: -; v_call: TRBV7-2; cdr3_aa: CASSLGRGSSYEQYF
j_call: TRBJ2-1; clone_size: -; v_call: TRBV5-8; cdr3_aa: CASSLKPTYNEQFF
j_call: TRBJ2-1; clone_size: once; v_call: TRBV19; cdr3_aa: CATGRTNQRNEQFF
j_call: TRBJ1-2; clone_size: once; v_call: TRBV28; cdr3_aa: CASRIQGTGHYGYTF
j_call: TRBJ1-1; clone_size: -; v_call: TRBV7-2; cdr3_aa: CASSLLQANTEAFF
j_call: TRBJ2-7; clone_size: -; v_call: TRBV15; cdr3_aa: CATSRDLLQGVRSYEQYF